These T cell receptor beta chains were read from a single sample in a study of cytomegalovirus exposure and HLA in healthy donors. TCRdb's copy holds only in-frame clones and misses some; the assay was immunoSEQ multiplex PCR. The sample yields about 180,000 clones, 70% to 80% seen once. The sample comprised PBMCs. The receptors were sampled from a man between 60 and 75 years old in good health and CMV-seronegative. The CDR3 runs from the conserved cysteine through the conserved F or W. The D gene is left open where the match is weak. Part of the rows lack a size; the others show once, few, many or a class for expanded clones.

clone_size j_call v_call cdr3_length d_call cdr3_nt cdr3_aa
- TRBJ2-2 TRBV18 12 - TGTGCCAGCTCACAGGGGACCGGGGAGCTGTTTTTT CASSQGTGELFF
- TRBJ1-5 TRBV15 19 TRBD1 TGTGCCACCAGCAGAGACCTTCGGGGACAGGGTGGGGGAAATCAGCCCCAGCATTTT CATSRDLRGQGGGNQPQHF
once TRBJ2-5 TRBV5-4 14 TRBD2 TGTGCCAGCAGCGTGGAACTAGCGGAAGAGACCCAGTACTTC CASSVELAEETQYF
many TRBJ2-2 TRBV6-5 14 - TGTGCCAGCAGATACGAGGGAGATACCGGGGAGCTGTTTTTT CASRYEGDTGELFF
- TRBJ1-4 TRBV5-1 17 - TGCGCCAGCAGCTTAAGCGGGGGCGCCAACACTGAAGAAAAACTGTTTTTT CASSLSGGANTEEKLFF
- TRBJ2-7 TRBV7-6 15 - TGTGCCAGCAGCGTCAGTCCCTCCCGGGTCGGCGAGCAGTACTTC CASSVSPSRVGEQYF
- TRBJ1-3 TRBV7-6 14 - TGTGCCAGCAGCTTAGCAGGGGCTGGAAACACCATATATTTT CASSLAGAGNTIYF
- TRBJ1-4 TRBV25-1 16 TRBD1 TGTGCCAGCAGTGAACCCAGGGACAGCCGGGGGGAAAAACTGTTTTTT CASSEPRDSRGEKLFF
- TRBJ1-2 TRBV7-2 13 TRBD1 TGTGCCAGCAGCCCGACAGGGAACTATGGCTACACCTTC CASSPTGNYGYTF
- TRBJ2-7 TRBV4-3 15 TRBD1 TGCGCCAGCAGCCTAGACACAGGGGACTCCTACGAGCAGTACTTC CASSLDTGDSYEQYF
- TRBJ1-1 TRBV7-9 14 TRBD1 TGTGCCAGCACATTTTTACAGGGGGGGTCTGAAGCTTTCTTT CASTFLQGGSEAFF
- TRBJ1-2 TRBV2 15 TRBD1 TGTGCCAGCAGTGAAGTTGGGACAGGAAAGGATGGCTACACCTTC CASSEVGTGKDGYTF
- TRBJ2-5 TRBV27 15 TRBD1 TGTGCCAGGGTGGACAGGGGGATCTTCCAAGAGACCCAGTACTTC CARVDRGIFQETQYF
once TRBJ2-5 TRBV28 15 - TGTGCCAGCAGGCACAGGGTTGGGGACCGAGAGACCCAGTACTTC CASRHRVGDRETQYF
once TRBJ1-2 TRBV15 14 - TGTGCCACCAGCAGAGAAGGAGGGAATTTCGGCTACACCTTC CATSREGGNFGYTF
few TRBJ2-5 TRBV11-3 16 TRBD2 TGTGCCAGCAGCTTTGTCCTAGCGGGGGTCCAAGAGACCCAGTACTTC CASSFVLAGVQETQYF
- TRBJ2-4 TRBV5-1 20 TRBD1 TGCGCCAGCAGCTTGGCGGACGGGACAGGGGGTCTGATAGCCAAAAACATTCAGTACTTC CASSLADGTGGLIAKNIQYF
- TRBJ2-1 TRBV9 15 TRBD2 TGTGCCAGCAGCGTGGGACTAGCGGTGACAAATGAGCAGTTCTTC CASSVGLAVTNEQFF
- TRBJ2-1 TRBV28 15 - TGTGCCAGCAGCTCCGCAGGGGCACCCTACAATGAGCAGTTCTTC CASSSAGAPYNEQFF
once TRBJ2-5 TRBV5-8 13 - TGTGCCAGCAGCCGGAGTACCCAAGAGACCCAGTACTTC CASSRSTQETQYF
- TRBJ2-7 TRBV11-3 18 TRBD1 TGTGCCAGCAGCTTAGACCAAGGACAGGGTGAGGAACCCTACGAGCAGTACTTC CASSLDQGQGEEPYEQYF
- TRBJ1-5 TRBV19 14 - TGTGCCAGGTGGCGGTCAGAGAGCAATCAGCCCCAGCATTTT CARWRSESNQPQHF
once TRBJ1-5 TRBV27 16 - TGTGCCAGCAGTTTCGAACAGGGTCTAAGCAATCAGCCCCAGCATTTT CASSFEQGLSNQPQHF
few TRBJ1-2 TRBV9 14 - TGTGCCAGCAGCGTAGATGCAGGGGTTGGGGGCTACACCTTC CASSVDAGVGGYTF
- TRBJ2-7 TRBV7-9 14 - TGTGCCAGCAGCTTCGCGGGGACCAGCTACGAGCAGTACTTC CASSFAGTSYEQYF
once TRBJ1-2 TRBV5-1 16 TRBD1 TGCGCCAGCAGCCGTCAAGGACAGGGGGACGGGTATGGCTGCACCTTC CASSRQGQGDGYGCTF
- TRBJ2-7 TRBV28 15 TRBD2 TGTGCCAGCAGCTTAGGACTAGCCTCTTCCTACGAGCAGTACTTC CASSLGLASSYEQYF
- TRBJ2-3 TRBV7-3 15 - TGTGCCAGCAGCTTAATAGGTGGGGCTGGAGATACGCAGTATTTT CASSLIGGAGDTQYF
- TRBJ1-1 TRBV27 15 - TGTGCCAGCAGTTTATTGGGGCGCTTACCCACTGAAGCTTTCTTT CASSLLGRLPTEAFF
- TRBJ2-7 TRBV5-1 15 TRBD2 TGCGCCAGCAGCCCCGGACTAGCGGGGCTCTACGAGCAGTACTTC CASSPGLAGLYEQYF
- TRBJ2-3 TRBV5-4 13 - TGTGCCAGCAGCTTGTGGCGCACAGATACGCAGTATTTT CASSLWRTDTQYF
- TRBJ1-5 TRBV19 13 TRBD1 TGTGCCAGTAGTACACAGGGGTTTCAGCCCCAGAATTTT CASSTQGFQPQNF
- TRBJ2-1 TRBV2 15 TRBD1 TGTGCCAGCAGTGGAGACAGGGGAGCCTACAATGAGCAGTTCTTC CASSGDRGAYNEQFF
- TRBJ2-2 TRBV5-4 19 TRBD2 TGTGCCAGCAGCCCAAAAGGGCTAGCGGGGGGAGGCGACACCGGGGAGCTGTTTTTT CASSPKGLAGGGDTGELFF
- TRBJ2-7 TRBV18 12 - TGTGCCAGCTCACCGGGCCAGAGCGAGCAGTACTTC CASSPGQSEQYF
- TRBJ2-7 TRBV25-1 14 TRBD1 TGTGCCAGCACCCCCCGGGACAGAAGCTACGAGCAGTACTTC CASTPRDRSYEQYF
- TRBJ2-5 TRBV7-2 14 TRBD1 TGTGCCAGCAGCTTAAGGACAGGATGGGAGACCCAGTACTTC CASSLRTGWETQYF
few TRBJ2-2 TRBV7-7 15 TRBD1 TGTGCTAGCAGCTCGGGACAGGGATTCACCGGGGAGCTGTTTTTT CASSSGQGFTGELFF
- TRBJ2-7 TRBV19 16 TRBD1 TGTGCCAGTAGTGGCGTAAGACAGGGGACCTCCTACGAGCAGTACTTC CASSGVRQGTSYEQYF
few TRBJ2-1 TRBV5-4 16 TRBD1 TGTGCCAGCAGCTTGAAAGGGACAGGGGCGGACAATGAGCAGTTCTTC CASSLKGTGADNEQFF
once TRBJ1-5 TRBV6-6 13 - TGTGCCAGCAGTGACCTAGTACGGCAGCCCCAGCATTTT CASSDLVRQPQHF
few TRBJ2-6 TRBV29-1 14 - TGCAGCGTCACACAGGGTACTGGGGCCAACGTCCTGACTTTC CSVTQGTGANVLTF
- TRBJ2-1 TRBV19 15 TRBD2 TGTGCCAGTAGTTTTAGCGGGAGGGCCGGCGATGAGCAGTTCTTC CASSFSGRAGDEQFF
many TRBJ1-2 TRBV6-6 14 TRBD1 TGTGCCAGCAGTTATGAGACAGGGGACTATGGCTACACCTTC CASSYETGDYGYTF